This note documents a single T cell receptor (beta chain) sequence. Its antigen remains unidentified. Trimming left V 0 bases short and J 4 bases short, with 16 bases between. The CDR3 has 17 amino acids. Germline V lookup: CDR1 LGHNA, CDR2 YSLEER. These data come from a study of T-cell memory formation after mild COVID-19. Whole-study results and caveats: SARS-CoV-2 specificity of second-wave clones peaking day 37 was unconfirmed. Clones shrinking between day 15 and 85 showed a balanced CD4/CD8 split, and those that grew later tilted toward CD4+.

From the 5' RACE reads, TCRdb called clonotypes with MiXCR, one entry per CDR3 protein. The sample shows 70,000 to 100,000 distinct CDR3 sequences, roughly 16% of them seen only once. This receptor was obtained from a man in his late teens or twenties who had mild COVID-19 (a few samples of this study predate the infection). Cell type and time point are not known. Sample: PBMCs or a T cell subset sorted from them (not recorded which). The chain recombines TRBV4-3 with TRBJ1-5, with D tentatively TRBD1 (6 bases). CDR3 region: CASSQEVAGAGNQPQHF. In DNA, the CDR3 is TGCGCCAGCAGCCAAGAGGTGGCAGGGGCCGGAAATCAGCCCCAGCATTTT.